Given below is one T cell receptor beta chain in context. No antigen is known for it. Within the sample, other DNA sequences also encode this same CDR3. These data are taken from a study of STAT5B mutations in CD4+ large granular lymphocyte leukemia. Broader study findings: The CD4+ versus CD8+ T-LGLL clonality difference may reflect limited sample size.

Measured with immunoSEQ multiplex PCR; TCRdb has only the in-frame clones, and not every one. The top ten clones hold 0.29% of a sample with about 33,000 clones, approximately 74% of them seen once. The sequence came from a human donor in good health. Sequences were obtained from CD4+ T cells from blood buffy coats.

CDR3 in DNA: TGTGCCAGCAGTCTTACTAGTTACGAGCAGTACTTC. It encodes CASSLTSYEQYF. V and J are TRBV7-2 and TRBJ2-7; D may be TRBD2 (5 bases). Trimming pared 6 bases from V and 4 bases from J, leaving 10 bases between. The germline V gene encodes CDR1 SGHTA and CDR2 FQGNSA. This CDR3 spans 12 amino acids.